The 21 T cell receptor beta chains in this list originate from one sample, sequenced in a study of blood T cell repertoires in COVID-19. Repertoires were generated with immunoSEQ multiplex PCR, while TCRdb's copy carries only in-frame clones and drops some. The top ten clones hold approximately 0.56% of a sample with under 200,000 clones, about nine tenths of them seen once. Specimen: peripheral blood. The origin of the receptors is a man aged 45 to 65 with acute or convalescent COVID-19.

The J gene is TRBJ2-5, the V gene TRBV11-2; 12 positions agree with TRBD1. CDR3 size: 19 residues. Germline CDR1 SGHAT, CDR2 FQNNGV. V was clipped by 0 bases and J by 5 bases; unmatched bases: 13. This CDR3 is CASSLELIWDRGLKETQYF. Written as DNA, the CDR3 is TGTGCCAGCAGCTTAGAATTGATTTGGGACAGGGGGCTGAAGGAGACCCAGTACTTC.

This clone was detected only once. The CDR3 bases are TGTGCCTGGAGTGAAGGCGGGAGGGTGGAGAGCACAGATACGCAGTATTTT. Translated: CAWSEGGRVESTDTQYF. The chain employs TRBV30 and TRBJ2-3; the match to TRBD2 covers 9 bases. Trimming removed 1 base from V and 0 bases from J; junction bases left unmatched: 8. Germline V gene lookup returns CDR1 GTSNPN and CDR2 SVGIG (reference sequence). The CDR3 is 17 residues long.

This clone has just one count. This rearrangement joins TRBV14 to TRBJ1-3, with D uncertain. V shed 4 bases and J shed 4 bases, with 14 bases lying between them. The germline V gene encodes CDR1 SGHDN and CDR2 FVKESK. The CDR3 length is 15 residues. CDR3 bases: TGTGCCAGCAGCCGGCTGACGGGGTCCGGAAACACCATATATTTT. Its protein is CASSRLTGSGNTIYF.

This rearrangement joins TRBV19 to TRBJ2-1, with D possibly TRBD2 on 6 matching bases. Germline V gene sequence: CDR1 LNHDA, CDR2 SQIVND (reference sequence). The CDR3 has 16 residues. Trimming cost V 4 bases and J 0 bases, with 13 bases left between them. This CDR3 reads CASSRGWRDSYNEQFF. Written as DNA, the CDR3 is TGTGCCAGTAGTAGGGGCTGGCGGGACTCCTACAATGAGCAGTTCTTC.

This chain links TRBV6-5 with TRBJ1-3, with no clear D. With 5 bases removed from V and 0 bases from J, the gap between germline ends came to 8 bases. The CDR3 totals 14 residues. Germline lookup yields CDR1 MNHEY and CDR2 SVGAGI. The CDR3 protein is CASSMGRSGNTIYF. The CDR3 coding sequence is TGTGCCAGCAGTATGGGCCGCTCTGGAAACACCATATATTTT.

The CDR3: CASSGTAGELFF. DNA for the CDR3: TGTGCCAGCAGTGGCACTGCCGGGGAGCTGTTTTTT. The chain combines TRBV25-1 with TRBJ2-2; D gene ambiguous. CDR1 and CDR2 from the germline V gene are MGHDK and SYGVNS. This CDR3 contains 12 residues. The ends were cut back, 4 bases at V and 6 bases at J, with 6 bases in the middle.

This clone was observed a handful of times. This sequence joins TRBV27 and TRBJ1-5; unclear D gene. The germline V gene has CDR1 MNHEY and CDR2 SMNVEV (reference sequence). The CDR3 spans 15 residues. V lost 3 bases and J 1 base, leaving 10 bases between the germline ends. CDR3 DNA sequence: TGTGCCAGCAGTTTGGAGGGCTTGAGCAATCAGCCCCAGCATTTT. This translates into CASSLEGLSNQPQHF.

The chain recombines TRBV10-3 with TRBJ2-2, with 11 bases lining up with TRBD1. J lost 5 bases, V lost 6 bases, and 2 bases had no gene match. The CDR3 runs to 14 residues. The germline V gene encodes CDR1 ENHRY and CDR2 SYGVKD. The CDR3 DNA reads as TGTGCCATCAGCCGGGACAGGGGGACCGGGGAGCTGTTTTTT. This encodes CAISRDRGTGELFF.

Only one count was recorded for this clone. The CDR3 sequence is CASSLDRSSGNTIYF. CDR3 sequence (DNA): TGTGCCAGCAGTTTAGACAGAAGCTCTGGAAACACCATATATTTT. V is TRBV27 and J is TRBJ1-3; perhaps TRBD1 as D (5 bases). This CDR3 region has 15 residues. V was shortened by 2 bases and J by 0 bases, with 8 bases between the two germline ends. Germline V lookup: CDR1 MNHEY, CDR2 SMNVEV (reference sequence).

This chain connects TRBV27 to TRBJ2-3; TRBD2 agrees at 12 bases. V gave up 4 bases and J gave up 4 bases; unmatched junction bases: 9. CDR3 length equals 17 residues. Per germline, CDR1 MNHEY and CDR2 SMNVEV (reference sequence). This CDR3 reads CASSSRSSGRVPDTQYF. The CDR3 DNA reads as TGTGCCAGCAGTTCTCGCTCTAGCGGGAGGGTCCCAGATACGCAGTATTTT.

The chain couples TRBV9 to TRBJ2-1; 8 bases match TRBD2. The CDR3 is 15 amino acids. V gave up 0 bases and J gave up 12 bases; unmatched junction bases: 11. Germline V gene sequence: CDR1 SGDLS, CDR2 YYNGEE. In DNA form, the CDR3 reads TGTGCCAGCAGCGTAGACGGGAGGGCCTTCGTGGGGCAGTTCTTC. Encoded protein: CASSVDGRAFVGQFF.

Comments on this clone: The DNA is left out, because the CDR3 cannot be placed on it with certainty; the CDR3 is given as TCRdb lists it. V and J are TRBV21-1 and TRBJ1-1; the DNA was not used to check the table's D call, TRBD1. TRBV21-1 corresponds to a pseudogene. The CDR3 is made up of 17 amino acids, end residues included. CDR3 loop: CASSKVGEGTGNTEAFF.

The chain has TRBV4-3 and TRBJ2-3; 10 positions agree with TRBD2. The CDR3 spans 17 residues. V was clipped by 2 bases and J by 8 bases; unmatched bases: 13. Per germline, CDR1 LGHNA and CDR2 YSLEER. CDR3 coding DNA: TGCGCCAGCAGCCAACTCAGCGGGGGGGGCCCCAGAGGTACGCAGTATTTT. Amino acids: CASSQLSGGGPRGTQYF.

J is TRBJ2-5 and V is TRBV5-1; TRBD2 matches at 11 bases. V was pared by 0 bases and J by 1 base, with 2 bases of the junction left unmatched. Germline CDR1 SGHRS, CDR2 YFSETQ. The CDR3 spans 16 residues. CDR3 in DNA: TGCGCCAGCAGCTTGGGGGGGACTAGCGGCCAAGAGACCCAGTACTTC. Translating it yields CASSLGGTSGQETQYF.

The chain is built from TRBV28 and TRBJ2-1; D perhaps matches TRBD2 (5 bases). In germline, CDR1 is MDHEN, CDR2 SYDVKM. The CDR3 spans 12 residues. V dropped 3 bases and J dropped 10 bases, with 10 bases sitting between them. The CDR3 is CASSFSGGEQFF. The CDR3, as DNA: TGTGCCAGCAGTTTCTCCGGCGGGGAGCAGTTCTTC.

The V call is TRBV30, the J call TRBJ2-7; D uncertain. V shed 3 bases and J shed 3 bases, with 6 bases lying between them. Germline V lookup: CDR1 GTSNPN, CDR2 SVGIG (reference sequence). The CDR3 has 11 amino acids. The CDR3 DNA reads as TGTGCCTGGAGCCTAGACTACGAGCAGTACTTC. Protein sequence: CAWSLDYEQYF.

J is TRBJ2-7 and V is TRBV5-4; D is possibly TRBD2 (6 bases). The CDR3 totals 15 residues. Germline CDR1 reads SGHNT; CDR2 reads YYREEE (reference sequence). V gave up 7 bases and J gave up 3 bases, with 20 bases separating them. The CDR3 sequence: CASRPGVAENYEQYF. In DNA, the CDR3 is TGTGCCAGCCGCCCGGGAGTAGCGGAAAACTACGAGCAGTACTTC.

As DNA, the CDR3 is TGTGCCAGCAGCTTTGAGGGGAACACTGAAGCTTTCTTT. This codes for CASSFEGNTEAFF. V is TRBV5-5 and J is TRBJ1-1, with unresolved D. Germline V gene sequence: CDR1 SGHKS, CDR2 YYEKEE (reference sequence). The CDR3 extends over 13 amino acids. Trimming cost V 2 bases and J 1 base, with 6 bases left between them.

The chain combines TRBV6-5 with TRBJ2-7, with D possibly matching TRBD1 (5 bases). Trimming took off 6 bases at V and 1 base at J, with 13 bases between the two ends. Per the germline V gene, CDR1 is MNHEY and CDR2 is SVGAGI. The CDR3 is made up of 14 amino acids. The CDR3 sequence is CASRDGRVSYEQYF. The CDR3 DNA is TGTGCCAGCAGGGACGGCAGGGTGTCCTACGAGCAGTACTTC.

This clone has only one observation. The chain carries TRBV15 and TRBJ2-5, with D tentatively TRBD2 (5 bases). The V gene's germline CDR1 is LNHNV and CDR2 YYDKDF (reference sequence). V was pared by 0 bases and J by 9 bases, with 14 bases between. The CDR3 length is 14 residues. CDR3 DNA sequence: TGTGCCACCAGCAGAGATAAGGTTCCCGGGGCCCAGTACTTC. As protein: CATSRDKVPGAQYF.

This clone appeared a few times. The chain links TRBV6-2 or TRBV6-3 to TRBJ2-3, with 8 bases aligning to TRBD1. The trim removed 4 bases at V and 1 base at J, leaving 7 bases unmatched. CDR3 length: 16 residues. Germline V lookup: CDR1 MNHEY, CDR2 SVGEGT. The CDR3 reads CASSSVTGEGTDTQYF. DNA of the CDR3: TGTGCCAGCAGTTCGGTGACAGGGGAGGGCACAGATACGCAGTATTTT.